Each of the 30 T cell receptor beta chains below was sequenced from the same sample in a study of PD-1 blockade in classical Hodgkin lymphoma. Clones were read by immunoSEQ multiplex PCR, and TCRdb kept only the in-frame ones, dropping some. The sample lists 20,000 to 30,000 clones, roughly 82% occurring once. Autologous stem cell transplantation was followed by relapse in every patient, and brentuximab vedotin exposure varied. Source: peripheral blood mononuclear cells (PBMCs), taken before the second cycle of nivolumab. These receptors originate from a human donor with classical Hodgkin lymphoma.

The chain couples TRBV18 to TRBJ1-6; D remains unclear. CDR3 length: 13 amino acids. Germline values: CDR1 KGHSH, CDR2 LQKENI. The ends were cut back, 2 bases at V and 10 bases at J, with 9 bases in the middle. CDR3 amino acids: CASSPEGLSPLHF. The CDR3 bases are TGTGCCAGCTCACCAGAAGGGTTATCACCCCTCCACTTT.

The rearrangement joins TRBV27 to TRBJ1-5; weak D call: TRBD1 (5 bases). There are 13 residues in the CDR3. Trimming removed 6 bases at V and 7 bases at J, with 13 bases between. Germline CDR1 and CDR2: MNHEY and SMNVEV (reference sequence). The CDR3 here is CASRDNRGQPQHF. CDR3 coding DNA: TGTGCCAGCAGGGACAACCGAGGCCAGCCCCAGCATTTT.

The CDR3 reads CASSPSLRADTQYF. The CDR3 nucleotides read TGTGCCAGCAGCCCTAGTTTACGCGCAGATACGCAGTATTTT. The V and J genes are TRBV7-2 and TRBJ2-3; D gene unclear. Deletions cut 5 bases from V and 4 bases from J, with 13 bases between. This CDR3 contains 14 residues. The germline V gene encodes CDR1 SGHTA and CDR2 FQGNSA.

For the CDR3, the DNA is TGTGCCAGCAGATTGCAGGGGGGAGGAGGGGAGCTGTTTTTT. Translating gives CASRLQGGGGELFF. The chain combines TRBV5-4 with TRBJ2-2; the D gene is possibly TRBD1 (7 bases). The germline CDR1 and CDR2 sequences are SGHNT and YYREEE (reference sequence). Trimming shortened V by 5 bases and J by 8 bases, and 16 bases separated the two germline ends. This CDR3 region has 14 residues.

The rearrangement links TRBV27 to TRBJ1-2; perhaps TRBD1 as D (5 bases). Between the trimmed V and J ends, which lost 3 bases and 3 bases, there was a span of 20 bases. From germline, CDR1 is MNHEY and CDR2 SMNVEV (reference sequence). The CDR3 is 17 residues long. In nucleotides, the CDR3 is TGTGCCAGCAGTTTTCGAGCGGGCAGGGCAGTATACTATGGCTACACCTTC. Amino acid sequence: CASSFRAGRAVYYGYTF.

The CDR3, as DNA: TGTGCCAGTAGTAGCGGGGCGGCAGGGGCTCAGCCCCAGCATTTT. Protein sequence: CASSSGAAGAQPQHF. The gene calls are TRBV19 and TRBJ1-5; D may be TRBD1 (6 bases). CDR3 length: 15 amino acids. In germline, CDR1 is LNHDA, CDR2 SQIVND (reference sequence). The V end lost 4 bases, the J end lost 6 bases, and 16 bases lay between the germline ends.

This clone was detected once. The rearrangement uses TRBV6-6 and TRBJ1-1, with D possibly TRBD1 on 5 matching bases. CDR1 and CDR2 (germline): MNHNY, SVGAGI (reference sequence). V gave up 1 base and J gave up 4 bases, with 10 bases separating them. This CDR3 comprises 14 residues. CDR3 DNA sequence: TGTGCCAGCAGTTACTTCGCTAGGGGCACTGAAGCTTTCTTT. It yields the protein CASSYFARGTEAFF.

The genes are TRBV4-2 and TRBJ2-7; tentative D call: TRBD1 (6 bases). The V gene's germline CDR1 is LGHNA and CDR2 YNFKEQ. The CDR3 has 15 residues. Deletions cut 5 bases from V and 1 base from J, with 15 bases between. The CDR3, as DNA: TGTGCCAGCAGCTACTCCGGGACATTTTCCTACGAGCAGTACTTC. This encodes CASSYSGTFSYEQYF.

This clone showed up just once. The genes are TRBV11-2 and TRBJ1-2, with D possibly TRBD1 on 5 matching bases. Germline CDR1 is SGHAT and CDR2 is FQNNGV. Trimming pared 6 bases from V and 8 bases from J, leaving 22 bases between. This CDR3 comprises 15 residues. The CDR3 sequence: CASRSTGGRFPGYTF. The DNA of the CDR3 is TGTGCCAGCAGAAGCACCGGGGGGAGGTTTCCAGGCTACACCTTC.

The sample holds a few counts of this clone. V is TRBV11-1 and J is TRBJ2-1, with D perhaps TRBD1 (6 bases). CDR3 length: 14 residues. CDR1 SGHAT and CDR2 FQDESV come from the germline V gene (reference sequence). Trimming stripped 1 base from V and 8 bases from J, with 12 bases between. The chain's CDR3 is CASSLGGPRDEQFF. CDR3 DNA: TGTGCCAGCAGCTTAGGGGGGCCGCGCGATGAGCAGTTCTTC.

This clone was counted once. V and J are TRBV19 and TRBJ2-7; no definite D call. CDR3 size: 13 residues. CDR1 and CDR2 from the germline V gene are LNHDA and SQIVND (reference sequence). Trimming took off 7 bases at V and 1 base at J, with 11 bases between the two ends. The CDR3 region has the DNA TGTGCCAGTACCGACAAATTTTCCTACGAGCAGTACTTC. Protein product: CASTDKFSYEQYF. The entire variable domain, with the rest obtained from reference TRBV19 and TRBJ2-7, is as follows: DGGITQSPKYLFRKEGQNVTLSCEQNLNHDAMYWYRQDPGQGLRLIYYSQIVNDFQKGDIAEGYSVSREKKESFPLTVTSAQKNPTAFYLCASTDKFSYEQYFGPGTRLTVT.

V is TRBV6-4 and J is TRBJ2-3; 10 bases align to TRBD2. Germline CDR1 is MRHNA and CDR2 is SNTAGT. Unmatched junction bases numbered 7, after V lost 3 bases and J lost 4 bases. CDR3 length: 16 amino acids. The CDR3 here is CASSEEAGGPSDTQYF. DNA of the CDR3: TGTGCCAGCAGTGAAGAAGCGGGGGGGCCGTCAGATACGCAGTATTTT.

Here the CDR3 reads CASSENPGHSGANVLTF. The DNA for the CDR3 is TGCGCCAGCAGTGAAAATCCAGGACACTCTGGGGCCAACGTCCTGACTTTC. The chain recombines TRBV10-1 with TRBJ2-6, with D tentatively TRBD1 (5 bases). CDR1 is WNHNN, CDR2 SYGVQD, per germline (reference sequence). The CDR3 has 17 amino acids. Deletions cut 3 bases from V and 0 bases from J, with 12 bases between.

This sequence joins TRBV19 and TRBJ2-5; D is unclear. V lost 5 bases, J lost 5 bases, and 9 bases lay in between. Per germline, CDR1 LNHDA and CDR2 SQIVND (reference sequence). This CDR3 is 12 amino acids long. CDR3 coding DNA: TGTGCCAGTAGTTACATTGGGGAGACCCAGTACTTC. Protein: CASSYIGETQYF.

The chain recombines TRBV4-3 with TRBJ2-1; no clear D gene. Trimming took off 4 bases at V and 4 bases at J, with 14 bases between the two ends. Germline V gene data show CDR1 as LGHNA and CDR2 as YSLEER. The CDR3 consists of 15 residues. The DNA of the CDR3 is TGCGCCAGCAGCCGCGAGCAGGAGCCATACAATGAGCAGTTCTTC. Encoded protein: CASSREQEPYNEQFF.

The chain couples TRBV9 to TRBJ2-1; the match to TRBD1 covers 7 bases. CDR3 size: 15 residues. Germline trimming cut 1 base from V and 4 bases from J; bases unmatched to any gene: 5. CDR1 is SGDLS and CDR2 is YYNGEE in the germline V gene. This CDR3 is CASSVKRGQYNEQFF. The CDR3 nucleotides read TGTGCCAGCAGCGTAAAGAGGGGACAGTACAATGAGCAGTTCTTC.

CDR3 in amino acids: CASSRSGGPSTDTQYF. The CDR3 nucleotides read TGTGCCAGTAGCCGTTCAGGGGGCCCTAGCACAGATACGCAGTATTTT. V and J are TRBV19 and TRBJ2-3, with 8 bases fitting TRBD1. In germline, CDR1 is LNHDA, CDR2 SQIVND (reference sequence). The CDR3 is made up of 16 amino acids. Unmatched junction bases numbered 8, after V lost 6 bases and J lost 0 bases.

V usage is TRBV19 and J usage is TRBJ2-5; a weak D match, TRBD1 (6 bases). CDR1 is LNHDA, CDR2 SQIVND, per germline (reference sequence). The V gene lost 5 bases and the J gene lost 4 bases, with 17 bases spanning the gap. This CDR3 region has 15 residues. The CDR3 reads CASSPPAGGAETQYF. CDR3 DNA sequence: TGTGCCAGTAGTCCCCCCGCTGGGGGCGCAGAGACCCAGTACTTC. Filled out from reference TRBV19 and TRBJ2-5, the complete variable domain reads DGGITQSPKYLFRKEGQNVTLSCEQNLNHDAMYWYRQDPGQGLRLIYYSQIVNDFQKGDIAEGYSVSREKKESFPLTVTSAQKNPTAFYLCASSPPAGGAETQYFGPGTRLLVL.

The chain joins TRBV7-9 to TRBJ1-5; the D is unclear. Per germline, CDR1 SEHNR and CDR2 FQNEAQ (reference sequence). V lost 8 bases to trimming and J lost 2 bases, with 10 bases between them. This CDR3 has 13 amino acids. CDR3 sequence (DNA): TGTGCCAGCTCGGGTATCGGCAATCAGCCCCAGCATTTT. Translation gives CASSGIGNQPQHF.

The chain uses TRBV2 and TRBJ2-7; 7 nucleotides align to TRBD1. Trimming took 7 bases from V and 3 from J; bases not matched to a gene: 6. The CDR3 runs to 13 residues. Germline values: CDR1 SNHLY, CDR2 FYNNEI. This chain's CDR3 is CASIPRDSYEQYF. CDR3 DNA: TGTGCCAGCATCCCGAGGGACAGCTACGAGCAGTACTTC.

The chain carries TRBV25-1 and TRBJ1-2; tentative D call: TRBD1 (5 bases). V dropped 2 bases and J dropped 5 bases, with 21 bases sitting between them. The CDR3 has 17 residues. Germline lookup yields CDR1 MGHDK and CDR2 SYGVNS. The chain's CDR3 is CASSEEPSGAHGYGYTF. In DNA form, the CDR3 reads TGTGCCAGCAGTGAAGAACCCTCCGGGGCACATGGTTATGGCTACACCTTC.

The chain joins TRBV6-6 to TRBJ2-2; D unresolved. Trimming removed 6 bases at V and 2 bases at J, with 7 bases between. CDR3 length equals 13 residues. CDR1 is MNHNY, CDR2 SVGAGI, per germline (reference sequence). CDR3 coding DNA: TGTGCCAGCAGACCCCATAACACCGGGGAGCTGTTTTTT. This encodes CASRPHNTGELFF.

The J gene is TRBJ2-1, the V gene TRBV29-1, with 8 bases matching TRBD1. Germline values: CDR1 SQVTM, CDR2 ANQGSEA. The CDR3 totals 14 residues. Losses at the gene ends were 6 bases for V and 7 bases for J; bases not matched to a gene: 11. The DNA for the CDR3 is TGCAGCGTCAGAAACAGACAGGGGAAAAATGAGCAGTTCTTC. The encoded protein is CSVRNRQGKNEQFF.

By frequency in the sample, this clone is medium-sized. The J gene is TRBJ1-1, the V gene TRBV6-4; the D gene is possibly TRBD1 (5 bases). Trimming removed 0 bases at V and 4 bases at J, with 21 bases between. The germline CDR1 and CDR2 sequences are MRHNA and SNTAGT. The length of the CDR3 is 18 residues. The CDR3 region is CASSDSSRHRGWFTEAFF. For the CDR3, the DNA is TGTGCCAGCAGTGACTCGAGCCGCCATCGGGGGTGGTTCACTGAAGCTTTCTTT.

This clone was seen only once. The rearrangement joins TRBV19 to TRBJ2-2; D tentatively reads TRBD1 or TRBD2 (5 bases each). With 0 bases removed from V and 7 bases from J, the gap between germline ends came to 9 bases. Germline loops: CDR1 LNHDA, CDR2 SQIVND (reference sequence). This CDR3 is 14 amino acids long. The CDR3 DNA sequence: TGTGCCAGTAGTATAGAACAGAGGGGCGGGGAGCTGTTTTTT. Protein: CASSIEQRGGELFF.

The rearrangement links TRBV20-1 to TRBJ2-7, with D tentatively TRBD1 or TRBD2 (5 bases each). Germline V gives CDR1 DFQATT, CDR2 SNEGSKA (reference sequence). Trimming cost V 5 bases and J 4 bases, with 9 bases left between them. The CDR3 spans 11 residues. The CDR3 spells CSAPGAYEQYF. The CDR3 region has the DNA TGCAGTGCTCCCGGGGCTTACGAGCAGTACTTC.

CDR3 sequence: CASSSRTSGGARQDTQYF. DNA for the CDR3: TGTGCCAGCAGTTCAAGGACTAGCGGGGGGGCCCGGCAAGATACGCAGTATTTT. The chain carries TRBV27 and TRBJ2-3; 15 bases fit TRBD2. Germline CDR1 is MNHEY and CDR2 is SMNVEV (reference sequence). With 4 bases clipped from V and 5 bases from J, the junction kept 10 bases outside the gene matches. The CDR3 covers 18 residues.

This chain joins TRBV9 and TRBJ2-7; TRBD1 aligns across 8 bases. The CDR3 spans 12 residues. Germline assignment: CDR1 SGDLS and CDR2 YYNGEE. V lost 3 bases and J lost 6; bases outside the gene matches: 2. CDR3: CASSDDRGEQYF. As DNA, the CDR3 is TGTGCCAGCAGCGACGACAGGGGCGAGCAGTACTTC.

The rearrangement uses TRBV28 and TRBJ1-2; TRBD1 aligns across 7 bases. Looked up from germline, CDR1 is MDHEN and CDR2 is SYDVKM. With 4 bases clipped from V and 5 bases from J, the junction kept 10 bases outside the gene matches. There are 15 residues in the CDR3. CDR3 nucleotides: TGTGCCAGCAGTTACCCCCACAGGGGTGGTTATGGCTACACCTTC. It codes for CASSYPHRGGYGYTF.

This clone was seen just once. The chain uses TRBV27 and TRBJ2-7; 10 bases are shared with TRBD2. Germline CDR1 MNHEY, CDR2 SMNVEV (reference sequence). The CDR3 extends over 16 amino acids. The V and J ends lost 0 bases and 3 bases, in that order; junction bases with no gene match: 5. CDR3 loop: CASSLSLAGANYEQYF. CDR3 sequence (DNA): TGTGCCAGCAGTTTATCTCTAGCGGGGGCCAACTACGAGCAGTACTTC.